This is a list of T cell receptor beta chains from one sample in a study of T cell changes during pregnancy in multiple sclerosis. The table came from immunoSEQ multiplex PCR; TCRdb's copy has only in-frame clones and leaves some out. The repertoire has 79,000 or so clones, around 93% of them found once; the top ten carry more than 1.5%. Source: peripheral blood, taken in the first trimester of pregnancy. The receptors originated from a female donor in good health, enrolled as a control in a pregnancy study. The CDR3 runs from the conserved cysteine through the conserved F or W. D genes are given only for firm matches.

CDR3nt: TGTGCCAGCAGCGTAGGCCCAGGGCTCTACAATGAGCAGTTCTTC
CDR3aa: CASSVGPGLYNEQFF
j_gene: TRBJ2-1
v_gene: TRBV9
d_gene: .
len: 15

CDR3nt: TGTGCCAGCATCACACAGGGGGCTAATGGCTACACCTTC
CDR3aa: CASITQGANGYTF
j_gene: TRBJ1-2
v_gene: TRBV5-4
d_gene: TRBD1
len: 13

CDR3nt: TGTGCCAGCAGCCGGGGGGTGGGGGACTATGGCTACACCTTC
CDR3aa: CASSRGVGDYGYTF
j_gene: TRBJ1-2
v_gene: TRBV7-2
d_gene: .
len: 14

CDR3nt: TGTGCCTGGAGCGAGAACAGAATGAACACTGAAGCTTTCTTT
CDR3aa: CAWSENRMNTEAFF
j_gene: TRBJ1-1
v_gene: TRBV30
d_gene: .
len: 14

CDR3nt: TGTGCCAGCAGCCTCCAGCGCGAGCAGTACTTC
CDR3aa: CASSLQREQYF
j_gene: TRBJ2-7
v_gene: TRBV7-2
d_gene: .
len: 11

CDR3nt: TGCGCCAGCTCCTCGGGAAGGGACAACTCCTACAATGAGCAGTTCTTC
CDR3aa: CASSSGRDNSYNEQFF
j_gene: TRBJ2-1
v_gene: TRBV5-1
d_gene: .
len: 16

CDR3nt: TGCGCCAGCAGCTTGTGGACAGGGGGGAGTGGCTACACCTTC
CDR3aa: CASSLWTGGSGYTF
j_gene: TRBJ1-2
v_gene: TRBV5-1
d_gene: TRBD1
len: 14

CDR3nt: TGTGCCAGCAGCTTGGGGGGGGGCCTTGAAACCCAGTACTTC
CDR3aa: CASSLGGGLETQYF
j_gene: TRBJ2-5
v_gene: TRBV13
d_gene: .
len: 14

CDR3nt: TGTGCCAGCTCACCCCAGGGGACCGGAAGCAACACTGAAGCTTTCTTT
CDR3aa: CASSPQGTGSNTEAFF
j_gene: TRBJ1-1
v_gene: TRBV18
d_gene: .
len: 16

CDR3nt: TGTGCCAGCAGCTTAAAGGGGGGCGGGGGAGAGACCCAGTACTTC
CDR3aa: CASSLKGGGGETQYF
j_gene: TRBJ2-5
v_gene: TRBV7-2
d_gene: .
len: 15

CDR3nt: TGTGCCAGCAGTTTACGATCAGGCCTCACTGAAGCTTTCTTT
CDR3aa: CASSLRSGLTEAFF
j_gene: TRBJ1-1
v_gene: TRBV27
d_gene: .
len: 14

CDR3nt: TGTGCCAGTAGTATATCAGCAGGGAACACTGAAGCTTTCTTT
CDR3aa: CASSISAGNTEAFF
j_gene: TRBJ1-1
v_gene: TRBV19
d_gene: .
len: 14

CDR3nt: TGTGCCAGCAGCTTGCTCAAAGTCGACAGAAGATACGAGCAGTACTTC
CDR3aa: CASSLLKVDRRYEQYF
j_gene: TRBJ2-7
v_gene: TRBV5-4
d_gene: .
len: 16

CDR3nt: TGTGCCACCAGCAGAGATAAACAGCACTCCTACAATGAGCAGTTCTTC
CDR3aa: CATSRDKQHSYNEQFF
j_gene: TRBJ2-1
v_gene: TRBV15
d_gene: .
len: 16

CDR3nt: TGTGCCAGCAGCCAGGAAGCGGGGGATAGCTACAATGAGCAGTTCTTC
CDR3aa: CASSQEAGDSYNEQFF
j_gene: TRBJ2-1
v_gene: TRBV14
d_gene: TRBD2
len: 16

CDR3nt: TGTGCCAGCAGTTCGCTTCTAGCGGGGAGACAAGAGACCCAGTACTTC
CDR3aa: CASSSLLAGRQETQYF
j_gene: TRBJ2-5
v_gene: TRBV28
d_gene: TRBD2
len: 16

CDR3nt: TGTGCCAGCAGCCTTAGGACAGGGGGCTACGAGCAGTACTTC
CDR3aa: CASSLRTGGYEQYF
j_gene: TRBJ2-7
v_gene: TRBV9
d_gene: TRBD1
len: 14

CDR3nt: TGTGCCAGTACCCGACAGGGGGTTATTAATACAGATACGCAGTATTTT
CDR3aa: CASTRQGVINTDTQYF
j_gene: TRBJ2-3
v_gene: TRBV19
d_gene: TRBD1
len: 16

CDR3nt: TGTGCCAGCACCCGTTACAGGGCAACTAATGAAAAACTGTTTTTT
CDR3aa: CASTRYRATNEKLFF
j_gene: TRBJ1-4
v_gene: TRBV5-6
d_gene: .
len: 15

CDR3nt: TGTGCCAGTAGTGTTCCCCCGGGACAGGCGGTCCGCTACACCTTC
CDR3aa: CASSVPPGQAVRYTF
j_gene: TRBJ1-2
v_gene: TRBV19
d_gene: TRBD1
len: 15

CDR3nt: TGCGCCAGCAGCCAAGTCGGACTGAGCTCCTACGAGCAGTACTTC
CDR3aa: CASSQVGLSSYEQYF
j_gene: TRBJ2-7
v_gene: TRBV4-1
d_gene: .
len: 15

CDR3nt: TGTGCCAGCAGGGCAGACAGTTTTCTTGCTTTCTTT
CDR3aa: CASRADSFLAFF
j_gene: TRBJ1-1
v_gene: TRBV6-5
d_gene: .
len: 12

CDR3nt: TGTGCCAGCAGCTTCTCAGAGGGACTTGCTGGAAACACCATATATTTT
CDR3aa: CASSFSEGLAGNTIYF
j_gene: TRBJ1-3
v_gene: TRBV11-1
d_gene: .
len: 16